These T cell receptor beta chains were read from a single sample in a study of shared clonotypes between healthy human individuals. Method: immunoSEQ multiplex PCR; TCRdb's copy keeps in-frame clones and lacks some. The data contain roughly 1 million clones, approximately 68% of them singletons. Input material: memory CD4+ T cells sorted from blood. Receptors originate from a man in his late teens or twenties in good health. CDR3s include the opening cysteine and the closing phenylalanine or tryptophan. The D gene is left open where the match is weak. Some rows have no size entry. The others give once, few or many, or a class for an expanded clone.

length: 14; D: TRBD1; V: TRBV5-1; size: NA; J: TRBJ2-7; CDR3: CASNSGQNSYEQYF; DNA: TGCGCCAGTAATTCGGGACAGAACTCCTACGAGCAGTACTTC
length: 17; D: TRBD1; V: TRBV7-2; size: NA; J: TRBJ2-4; CDR3: CASSRTGQGVAKNIQYF; DNA: TGTGCCAGCAGCCGGACCGGACAGGGGGTGGCCAAAAACATTCAGTACTTC
length: 15; D: TRBD2; V: TRBV5-1; size: NA; J: TRBJ2-3; CDR3: CASSLSGGRTDTQYF; DNA: TGCGCCAGCAGCTTGTCCGGGGGGAGGACAGATACGCAGTATTTT
length: 18; D: TRBD1; V: TRBV5-4; size: NA; J: TRBJ2-3; CDR3: CASSSLQGARYGTDTQYF; DNA: TGTGCCAGCAGCAGCTTACAGGGGGCGCGGTACGGCACAGATACGCAGTATTTT
length: 11; D: NA; V: TRBV27; size: few; J: TRBJ1-5; CDR3: CASSCREAGNF; DNA: TGTGCCAGCAGTTGCCGGGAAGCGGGGAATTTT
length: 18; D: NA; V: TRBV19; size: NA; J: TRBJ2-6; CDR3: CASSIGAVLGAGANVLTF; DNA: TGTGCCAGTAGTATAGGGGCGGTTTTAGGGGCCGGGGCCAACGTCCTGACTTTC
length: 14; D: NA; V: TRBV13; size: NA; J: TRBJ2-7; CDR3: CASSLGHRTYEQYF; DNA: TGTGCCAGCAGCTTAGGCCACCGTACCTACGAGCAGTACTTC
length: 15; D: NA; V: TRBV30; size: NA; J: TRBJ2-2; CDR3: CAWSVGVREAGELFF; DNA: TGTGCCTGGAGTGTGGGGGTCAGGGAAGCCGGGGAGCTGTTTTTT
length: 15; D: NA; V: TRBV19; size: NA; J: TRBJ2-6; CDR3: CASSILGSGANVLTF; DNA: TGTGCCAGTAGTATACTGGGCTCTGGGGCCAACGTCCTGACTTTC
length: 13; D: TRBD2; V: TRBV4-3; size: NA; J: TRBJ2-1; CDR3: CASSQDYSGEQFF; DNA: TGCGCCAGCAGCCAAGATTATAGCGGGGAGCAGTTCTTC
length: 13; D: NA; V: TRBV6-1; size: once; J: TRBJ1-5; CDR3: CASLRQANQPQHF; DNA: TGTGCCAGCTTGAGACAGGCCAATCAGCCCCAGCATTTT
length: 15; D: NA; V: TRBV30; size: NA; J: TRBJ2-1; CDR3: CAWSGAAGDYNEQFF; DNA: TGTGCCTGGAGCGGGGCGGCAGGGGACTACAATGAGCAGTTCTTC
length: 14; D: NA; V: TRBV7-9; size: NA; J: TRBJ2-7; CDR3: CASSRGTGEDEQYF; DNA: TGTGCCAGCAGCCGGGGAACAGGGGAGGACGAGCAGTACTTC
length: 14; D: NA; V: TRBV5-1; size: NA; J: TRBJ2-3; CDR3: CATSGGRGTDTQYF; DNA: TGCGCCACCTCTGGGGGGCGTGGTACAGATACGCAGTATTTT
length: 15; D: NA; V: TRBV2; size: NA; J: TRBJ1-3; CDR3: CASSLGRGRGNTIYF; DNA: TGTGCCAGCAGTCTTGGTCGGGGACGGGGAAACACCATATATTTT
length: 14; D: NA; V: TRBV27; size: NA; J: TRBJ2-2; CDR3: CASSLLEGSGELFF; DNA: TGTGCCAGCAGTTTACTGGAGGGTTCCGGGGAGCTGTTTTTT
length: 16; D: TRBD2; V: TRBV10-3; size: NA; J: TRBJ2-2; CDR3: CAISEPFSGSFGELFF; DNA: TGTGCCATCAGTGAGCCTTTCAGCGGGAGCTTCGGGGAGCTGTTTTTT
length: 15; D: NA; V: TRBV19; size: NA; J: TRBJ1-1; CDR3: CASSIDSGINTEAFF; DNA: TGTGCCAGTAGTATAGATTCGGGCATCAACACTGAAGCTTTCTTT